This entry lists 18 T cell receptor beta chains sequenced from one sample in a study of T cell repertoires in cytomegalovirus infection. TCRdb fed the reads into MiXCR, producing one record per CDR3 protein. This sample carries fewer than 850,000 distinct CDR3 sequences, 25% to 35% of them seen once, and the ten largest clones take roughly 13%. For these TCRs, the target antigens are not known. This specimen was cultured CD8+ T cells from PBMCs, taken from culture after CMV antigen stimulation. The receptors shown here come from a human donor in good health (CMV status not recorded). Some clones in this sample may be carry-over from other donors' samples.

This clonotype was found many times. CDR3 loop: CASSWRGQGSYNEQFF. In DNA form, the CDR3 reads TGTGCCAGCAGCTGGAGGGGACAGGGATCCTACAATGAGCAGTTCTTC. This chain links TRBV7-9 with TRBJ2-1; 9 bases align to TRBD1. Germline trimming cut 4 bases from V and 1 base from J; bases unmatched to any gene: 5. CDR1 and CDR2 (germline): SEHNR, FQNEAQ (reference sequence). There are 16 residues in the CDR3.

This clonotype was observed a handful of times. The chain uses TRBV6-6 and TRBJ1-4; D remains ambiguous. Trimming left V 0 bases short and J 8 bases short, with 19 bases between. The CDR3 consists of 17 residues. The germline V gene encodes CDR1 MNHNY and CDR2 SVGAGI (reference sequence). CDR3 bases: TGTGCCAGCAGTTACTCGACGGAAAGCACGTCTGACGAAAAACTGTTTTTT. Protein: CASSYSTESTSDEKLFF.

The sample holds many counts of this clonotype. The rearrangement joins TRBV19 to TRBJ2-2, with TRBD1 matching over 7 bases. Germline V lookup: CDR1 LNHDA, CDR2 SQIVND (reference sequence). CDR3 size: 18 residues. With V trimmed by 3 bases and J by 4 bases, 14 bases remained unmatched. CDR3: CASSMPGQTRVGTGELFF. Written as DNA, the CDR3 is TGTGCCAGTAGTATGCCGGGACAGACGAGAGTAGGCACCGGGGAGCTGTTTTTT.

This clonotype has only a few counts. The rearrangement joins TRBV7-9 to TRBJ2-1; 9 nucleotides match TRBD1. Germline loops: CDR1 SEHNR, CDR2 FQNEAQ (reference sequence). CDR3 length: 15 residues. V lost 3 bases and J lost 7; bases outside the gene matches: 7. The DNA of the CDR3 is TGTGCCAGCAGCTTTCCCGGGACAGGGAGGAATGAGCAGTTCTTC. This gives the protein CASSFPGTGRNEQFF.

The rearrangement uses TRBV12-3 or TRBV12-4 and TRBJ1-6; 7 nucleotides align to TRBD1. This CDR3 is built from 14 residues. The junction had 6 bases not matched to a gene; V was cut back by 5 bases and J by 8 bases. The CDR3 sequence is CASSLTGDYSPLHF. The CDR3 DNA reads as TGTGCCAGCAGTCTTACAGGGGACTATTCACCCCTCCACTTT.

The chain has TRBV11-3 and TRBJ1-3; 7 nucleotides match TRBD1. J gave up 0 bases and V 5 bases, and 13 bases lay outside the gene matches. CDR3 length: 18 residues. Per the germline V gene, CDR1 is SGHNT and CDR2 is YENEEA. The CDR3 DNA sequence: TGTGCCAGCAGCCGTTTACAGGGGACGACTAACTCTGGAAACACCATATATTTT. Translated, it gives CASSRLQGTTNSGNTIYF.

As DNA, the CDR3 is TGTGCCAGCAGTGAAGTGGGGGTCCATGAGCAGTTCTTC. Its protein is CASSEVGVHEQFF. The V call is TRBV6-1, the J call TRBJ2-1; D is perhaps TRBD1 or TRBD2 (5 bases each). The CDR3 extends over 13 amino acids. The V gene's germline CDR1 is MNHNS and CDR2 SASEGT. Trimming shortened V by 1 base and J by 8 bases, and 9 bases separated the two germline ends.

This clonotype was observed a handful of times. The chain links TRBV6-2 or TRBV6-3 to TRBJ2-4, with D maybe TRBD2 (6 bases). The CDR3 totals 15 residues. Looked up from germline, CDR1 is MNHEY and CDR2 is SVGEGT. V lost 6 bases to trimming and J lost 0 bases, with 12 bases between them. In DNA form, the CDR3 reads TGTGCCAGCAGATTGCGGGGACTAGCCAAAAACATTCAGTACTTC. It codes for CASRLRGLAKNIQYF.

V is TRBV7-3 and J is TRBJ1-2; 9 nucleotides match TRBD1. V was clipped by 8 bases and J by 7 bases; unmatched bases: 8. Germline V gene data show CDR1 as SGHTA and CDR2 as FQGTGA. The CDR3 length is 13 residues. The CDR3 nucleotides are TGTGCCAGCTTCAAGGACAGGGGCCGTGGCTACACCTTC. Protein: CASFKDRGRGYTF.

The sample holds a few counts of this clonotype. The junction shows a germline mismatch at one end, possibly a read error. The CDR3 DNA sequence: TGTGCTAGCAGCGCCGGGACAGGGTCGCAAGAGACCCAGTACTTC. It specifies CASSAGTGSQETQYF. V is TRBV7-7 and J is TRBJ2-5, with 9 bases identical to TRBD1. Germline assignment: CDR1 SSHAT and CDR2 FNYEAQ (reference sequence). The CDR3 covers 15 residues. The complete variable domain, with remaining parts taken from reference TRBV7-7 and TRBJ2-5, reads GAGVSQSPRYKVTKRGQDVTLRCDPISSHATLYWYQQALGQGPEFLTYFNYEAQPDKSGLPSDRFSAERPEGSISTLTIQRTEQRDSAMYRCASSAGTGSQETQYFGPGTRLLVL.

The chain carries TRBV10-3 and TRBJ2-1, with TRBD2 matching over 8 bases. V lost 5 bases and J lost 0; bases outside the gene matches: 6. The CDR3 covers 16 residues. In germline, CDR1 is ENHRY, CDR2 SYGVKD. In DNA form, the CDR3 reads TGTGCCATCAGTCCTATAGCGGGAAGCTCCTACAATGAGCAGTTCTTC. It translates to CAISPIAGSSYNEQFF.

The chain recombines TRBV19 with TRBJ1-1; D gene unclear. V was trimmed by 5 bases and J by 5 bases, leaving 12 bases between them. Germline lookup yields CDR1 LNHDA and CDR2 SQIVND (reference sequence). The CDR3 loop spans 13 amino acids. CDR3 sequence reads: CASSLVAGTEAFF. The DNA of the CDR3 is TGTGCCAGTAGTCTAGTTGCCGGGACTGAAGCTTTCTTT.

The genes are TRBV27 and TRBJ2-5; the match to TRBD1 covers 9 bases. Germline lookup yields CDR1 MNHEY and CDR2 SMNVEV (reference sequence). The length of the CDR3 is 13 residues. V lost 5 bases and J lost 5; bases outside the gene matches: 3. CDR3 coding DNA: TGTGCCAGCAGTCACAGGGGGCGGGAGACCCAGTACTTC. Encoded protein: CASSHRGRETQYF.

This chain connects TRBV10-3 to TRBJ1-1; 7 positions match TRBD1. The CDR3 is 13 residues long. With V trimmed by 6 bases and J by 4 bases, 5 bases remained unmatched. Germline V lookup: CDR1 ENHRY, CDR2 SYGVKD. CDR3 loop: CAISQGGGTEAFF. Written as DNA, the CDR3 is TGTGCCATCAGCCAGGGGGGGGGCACTGAAGCTTTCTTT.

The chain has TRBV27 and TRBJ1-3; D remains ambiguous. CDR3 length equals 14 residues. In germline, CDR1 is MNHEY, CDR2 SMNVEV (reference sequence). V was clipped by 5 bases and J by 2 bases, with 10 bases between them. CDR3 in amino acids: CASSLYPAGNTIYF. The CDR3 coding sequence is TGTGCCAGCAGTCTCTATCCGGCTGGAAACACCATATATTTT.

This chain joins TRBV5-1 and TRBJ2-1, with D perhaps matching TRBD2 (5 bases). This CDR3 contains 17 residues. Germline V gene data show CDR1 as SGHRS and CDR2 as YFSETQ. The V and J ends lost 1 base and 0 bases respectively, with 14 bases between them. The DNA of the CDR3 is TGCGCCAGCAGCTTGCTCTCCGGGGAGAGCTCCTACAATGAGCAGTTCTTC. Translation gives CASSLLSGESSYNEQFF.

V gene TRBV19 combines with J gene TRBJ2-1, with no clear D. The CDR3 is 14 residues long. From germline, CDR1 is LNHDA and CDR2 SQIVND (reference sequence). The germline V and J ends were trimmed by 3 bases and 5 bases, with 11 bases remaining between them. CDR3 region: CASSIMTTHNEQFF. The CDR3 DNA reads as TGTGCCAGTAGTATCATGACCACACACAATGAGCAGTTCTTC.

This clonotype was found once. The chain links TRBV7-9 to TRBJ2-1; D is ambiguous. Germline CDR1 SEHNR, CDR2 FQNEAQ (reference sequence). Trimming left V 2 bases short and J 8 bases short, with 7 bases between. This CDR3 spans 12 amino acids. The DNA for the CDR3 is TGTGCCAGCAGCTTAACGGTAGATGAGCAGTTCTTC. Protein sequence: CASSLTVDEQFF.